This T cell receptor (beta chain) is drawn from a study of shared clonotypes between healthy human individuals. Study at large: A couple of women and a few men aged 18 to 49 served as donors. Three plates each covered CD4 naive and memory; CD8 naive two, CD8 memory one.

Naive CD8 populations comprised CD45RO-negative cells positively selected for CCR7, excluding terminally differentiated effector memory CD45RA+ cells. Participating donors were healthy, HIV-negative adults free of recent acute infections or vaccinations. Profiled with immunoSEQ multiplex PCR; TCRdb holds only in-frame clones, not every one. Altogether approximately 2,200,000 clones are present, about 93% being singletons, with the ten largest covering around 1.7%. Germline V gene sequence: CDR1 MRHNA, CDR2 SNTAGT. CDR3 length: 13 amino acids. Trimming removed 2 bases from V and 5 bases from J, with 9 bases in between.

The sample taken for sequencing was naive CD8+ T cells from PBMCs. The source of this sequence is a man between 18 and 29 years old in good health. Some clones in this sample may be carry-over from other donors' samples. V and J are TRBV6-4 and TRBJ1-1; D is perhaps TRBD1 (5 bases). For the CDR3, the DNA is TGTGCCAGCAGTGACCCGGGGGGAACTGAAGCTTTCTTT. As protein: CASSDPGGTEAFF.